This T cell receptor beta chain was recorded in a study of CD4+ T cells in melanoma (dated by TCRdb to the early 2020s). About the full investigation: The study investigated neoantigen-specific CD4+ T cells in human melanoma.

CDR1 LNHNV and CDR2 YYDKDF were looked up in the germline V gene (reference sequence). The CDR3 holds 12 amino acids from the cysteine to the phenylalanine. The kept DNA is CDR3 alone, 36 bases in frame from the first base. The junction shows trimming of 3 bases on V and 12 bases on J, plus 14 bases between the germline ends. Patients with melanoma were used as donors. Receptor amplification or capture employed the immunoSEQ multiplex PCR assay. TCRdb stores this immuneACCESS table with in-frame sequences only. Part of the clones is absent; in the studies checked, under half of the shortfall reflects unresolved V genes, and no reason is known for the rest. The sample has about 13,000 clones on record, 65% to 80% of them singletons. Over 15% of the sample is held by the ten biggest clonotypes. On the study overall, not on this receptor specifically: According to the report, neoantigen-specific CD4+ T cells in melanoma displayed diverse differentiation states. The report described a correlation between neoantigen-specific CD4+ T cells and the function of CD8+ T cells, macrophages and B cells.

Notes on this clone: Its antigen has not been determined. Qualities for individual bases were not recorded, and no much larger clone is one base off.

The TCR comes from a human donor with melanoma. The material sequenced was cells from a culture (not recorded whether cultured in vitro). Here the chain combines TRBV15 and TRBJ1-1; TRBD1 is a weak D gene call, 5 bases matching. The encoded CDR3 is CATSRAGARPFF. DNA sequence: TGTGCCACCAGCAGGGCCGGGGCGCGGCCTTTCTTT.